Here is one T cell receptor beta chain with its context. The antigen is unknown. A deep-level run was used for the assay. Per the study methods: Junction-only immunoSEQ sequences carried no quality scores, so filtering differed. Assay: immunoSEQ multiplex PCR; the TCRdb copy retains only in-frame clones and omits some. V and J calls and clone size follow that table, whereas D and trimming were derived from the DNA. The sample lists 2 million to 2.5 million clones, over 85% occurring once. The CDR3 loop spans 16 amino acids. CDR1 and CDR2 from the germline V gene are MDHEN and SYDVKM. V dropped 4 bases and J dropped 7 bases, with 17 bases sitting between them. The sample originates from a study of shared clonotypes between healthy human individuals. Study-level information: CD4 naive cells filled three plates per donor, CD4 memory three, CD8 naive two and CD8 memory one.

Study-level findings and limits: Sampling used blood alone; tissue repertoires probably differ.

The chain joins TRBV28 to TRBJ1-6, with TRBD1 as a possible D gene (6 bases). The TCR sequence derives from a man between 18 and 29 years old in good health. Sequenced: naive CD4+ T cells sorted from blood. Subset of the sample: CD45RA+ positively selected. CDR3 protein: CASSSLKQGGNSPLHF. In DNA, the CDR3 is TGTGCCAGCAGTTCCCTAAAACAGGGCGGGAATTCACCCCTCCACTTT.